A single T cell receptor beta chain is shown here with its context. The antigen is undetermined. Treatment here: oral pan-JAK inhibitor, 5-10 mg twice daily. From alopecia areata patients, lesional scalp punch biopsies and peripheral blood were collected. This record comes from a study of CD8+ T cells in alopecia areata. Study results and limitations: Relative to normal scalp, lesional scalp, especially alopecia totalis/universalis, showed higher clonality.

RNA extraction and reverse transcription yielded cDNA as sequencing template. The method was immunoSEQ multiplex PCR; TCRdb's version includes in-frame clones alone and lacks a portion of them. The repertoire includes fewer than 110,000 clones, roughly 84% of them detected once, and around 25% sits in the top ten. CDR1 and CDR2 (germline): SGHVS, FNYEAQ. V was clipped by 3 bases and J by 3 bases, with 9 bases between them. The CDR3 loop spans 13 amino acids. V gene TRBV7-6 combines with J gene TRBJ2-7, with a weak D call TRBD1 (6 bases). The clonotype comes from a human donor with alopecia areata. Sequencing was performed on CD8+ T cells sorted from blood, taken at week 24, from a patient treated with tofacitinib. The CDR3 region is CASSFTDSYEQYF. The CDR3 DNA reads TGTGCCAGCAGCTTTACGGACAGCTACGAGCAGTACTTC.